One and the same sample provided the 6 T cell receptor beta chains below, sequenced in a study of blood T cell repertoires in COVID-19. Generated by immunoSEQ multiplex PCR, the TCRdb table keeps only in-frame clones and is missing some. The sample contains some 460,000 clones, about 90% of which appear only once. The sequenced sample was PBMCs or T cells enriched from blood (not recorded which). The receptors originated from a woman younger than 30 who had recovered from COVID-19.

The J gene is TRBJ2-2, the V gene TRBV6-4, with TRBD1 matching 10 bases. The CDR3 covers 15 residues. Germline V gene lookup returns CDR1 MRHNA and CDR2 SNTAGT. Unmatched junction bases numbered 6, after V lost 6 bases and J lost 5 bases. CDR3 amino acids: CASSLDRGRTGELFF. Written as DNA, the CDR3 is TGTGCCAGCAGCCTCGACAGGGGGCGAACCGGGGAGCTGTTTTTT.

This chain links TRBV28 with TRBJ2-7; D is unresolved. The CDR3 is made up of 14 amino acids. V was clipped by 7 bases and J by 3 bases, with 16 bases between them. CDR1 is MDHEN and CDR2 is SYDVKM in the germline V gene. CDR3 nucleotides: TGTGCCAGCACCGAAAATCCGTCTATCTACGAGCAGTACTTC. Protein: CASTENPSIYEQYF.

This clone was counted a few times. This chain links TRBV28 with TRBJ1-4; no clear D gene. The CDR3 runs to 15 residues. The V gene's germline CDR1 is MDHEN and CDR2 SYDVKM. V lost 5 bases, J lost 0 bases, and 10 bases lay in between. CDR3 loop: CASSPEVATNEKLFF. The DNA for the CDR3 is TGTGCCAGCAGTCCAGAGGTCGCAACTAATGAAAAACTGTTTTTT.

The chain carries TRBV30 and TRBJ1-5, with 7 bases matching TRBD1. From germline, CDR1 is GTSNPN and CDR2 SVGIG (reference sequence). V gave up 6 bases and J gave up 6 bases; unmatched junction bases: 11. This CDR3 has 14 amino acids. CDR3 amino acids: CACSTGATGQPQHF. The CDR3 DNA reads as TGTGCCTGCTCCACAGGGGCGACGGGTCAGCCCCAGCATTTT. Full variable domain (missing parts from reference TRBV30 and TRBJ1-5): SQTIHQWPATLVQPVGSPLSLECTVEGTSNPNLYWYRQAAGRGLQLLFYSVGIGQISSEVPQNLSASRPQDRQFILSSKKLLLSDSGFYLCACSTGATGQPQHFGDGTRLSIL.

CDR3 region: CASSFRITVGEKLFF. In DNA, the CDR3 is TGTGCCAGCAGTTTCAGGATCACAGTCGGAGAAAAACTGTTTTTT. The chain couples TRBV28 to TRBJ1-4; D not certain. CDR1 and CDR2 (germline): MDHEN, SYDVKM. V lost 3 bases and J 8 bases, leaving 16 bases between the germline ends. The CDR3 runs 15 residues. The whole variable domain, remainder taken from reference TRBV28 and TRBJ1-4, is DVKVTQSSRYLVKRTGEKVFLECVQDMDHENMFWYRQDPGLGLRLIYFSYDVKMKEKGDIPEGYSVSREKKERFSLILESASTNQTSMYLCASSFRITVGEKLFFGSGTQLSVL.

There are a few counts of this clone. CDR3 sequence: CASSQDLGGAGYGYTF. In DNA, the CDR3 is TGTGCCAGCAGCCAAGATCTAGGGGGCGCGGGCTATGGCTACACCTTC. This chain joins TRBV3-1 (or the pseudogene TRBV3-2) and TRBJ1-2; TRBD1 matches 7 bases. V gave up 0 bases and J gave up 4 bases; unmatched junction bases: 8. Looked up from germline, CDR1 is LGHDT and CDR2 is YNNKEL (reference sequence). CDR3 size: 16 residues.